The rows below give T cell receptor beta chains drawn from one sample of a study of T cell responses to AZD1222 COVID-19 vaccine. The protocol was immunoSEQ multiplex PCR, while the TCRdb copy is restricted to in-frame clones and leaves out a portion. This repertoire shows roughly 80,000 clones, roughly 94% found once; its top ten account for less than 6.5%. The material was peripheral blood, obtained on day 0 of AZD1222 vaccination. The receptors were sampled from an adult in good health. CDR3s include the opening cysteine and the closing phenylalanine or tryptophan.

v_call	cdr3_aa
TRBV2	CASIAGRDQPQHF
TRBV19	CASSVSPSPPYEQYF
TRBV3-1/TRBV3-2	CASSQQGPAEKLFF
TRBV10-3	CAITAGAMNEQFF
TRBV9	CASSVASWAYNEQFF
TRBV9	CASSVDTDYGYTF
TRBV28	CASSFRNSNQPQHF
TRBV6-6	CASRNPGIGLLFF
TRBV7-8	CASSSRDSSYNEQFF
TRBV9	CASSGSGGSGNTIYF
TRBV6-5	CASSYSGGPMGDTQYF
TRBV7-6	CASSQVARGEQFF
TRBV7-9	CASNAGRIRYNEQFF
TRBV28	CASSGGGNEKLFF
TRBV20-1	CSASPSGVFGEQYF
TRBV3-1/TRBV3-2	CASSQGSGYTEAFF
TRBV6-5	CASSYSTSGSGFEQYF
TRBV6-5	CASRTGRSTAEQFF
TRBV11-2	CASSGVGSPSYNEQFF
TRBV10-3	CAISEQGLWDNEQFF
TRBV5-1	CASSPEAGSHYGYTF
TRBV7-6	CASSLGRYSYEQYF
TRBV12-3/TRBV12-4	CASSQDSVSPLHF
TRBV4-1	CASSHERGTSIYMETQYF
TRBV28	CASSPSGQGQSGANVLTF
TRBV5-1	CASSSMTGPGSPLHF